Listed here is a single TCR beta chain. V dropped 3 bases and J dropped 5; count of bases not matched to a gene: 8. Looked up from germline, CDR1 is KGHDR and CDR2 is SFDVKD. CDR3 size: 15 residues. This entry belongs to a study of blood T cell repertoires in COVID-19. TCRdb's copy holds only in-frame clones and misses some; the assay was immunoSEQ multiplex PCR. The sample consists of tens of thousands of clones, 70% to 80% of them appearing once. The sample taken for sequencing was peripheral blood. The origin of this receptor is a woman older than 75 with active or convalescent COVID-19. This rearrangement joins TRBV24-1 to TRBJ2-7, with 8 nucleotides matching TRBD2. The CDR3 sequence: CATSDRRLASHEQYF. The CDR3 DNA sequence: TGTGCCACCAGTGATAGGCGACTAGCGTCCCACGAGCAGTACTTC.